The 2 T cell receptor beta chains given below trace back to one sample, sequenced in a study of blood T cell repertoires in COVID-19 (dated by TCRdb to between 2020 and 2021). The library was prepared using the immunoSEQ multiplex PCR assay. Entries here come from immuneACCESS through TCRdb and include only in-frame sequences with V and J called. Some clones fail to appear in such tables; in the studies checked, an unresolved V gene covers under half of the shortfall, and the cause of the remainder is unknown. The sample yields 390,000 or so clones; roughly 89% were counted once. 6.5% of the sample is in the top ten clones. Sequencing input: peripheral blood. These receptors originate from a man aged 18 to 29 with active or convalescent COVID-19.

The chain uses TRBV9 and TRBJ1-2; TRBD1 matches at 8 bases. CDR3 length: 13 residues. J was trimmed by 4 bases and V by 3 bases; bases with no gene match: 2. Germline V CDR1 and CDR2: SGDLS, YYNGEE. CDR3 residues: CASSEGTGYGYTF. The CDR3 DNA reads TGTGCCAGCAGCGAGGGGACAGGCTATGGCTACACCTTC.

The chain uses TRBV27 and TRBJ1-1, with TRBD1 as a possible D gene (5 bases). Per the germline V gene, CDR1 is MNHEY and CDR2 is SMNVEV (reference sequence). V was cut by 2 bases and J by 8 bases, with 12 bases left in between. CDR3 length: 13 residues. This chain's CDR3 is CASSLGAVQEAFF. The DNA of the CDR3 is TGTGCCAGCAGTTTAGGGGCAGTACAGGAAGCTTTCTTT.